These T cell receptor beta chains were read from a single sample in a study of T cells in Graves' hyperthyroidism and ophthalmopathy. TCRdb redid the calling of the multiplex PCR reads with MiXCR, one entry per CDR3 protein. The table includes approximately 640,000 distinct CDR3 sequences, about 18% detected once. The sample comprised blood. Source of these receptors: a man in his fifties or sixties with Graves' hyperthyroidism. Each CDR3 is given with its conserved first and last residue. The D gene is left open where the match is weak. The listing skips clone size in some rows; elsewhere it reads once, few, many or a size class.

>-|TRBJ1-5|-|TRBV7-2
TGTGCCAGCAGCTTAATACACTCTAGCAATCAGCCCCAGCATTTT
CASSLIHSSNQPQHF
>-|TRBJ2-5|many|TRBV10-1
TGCGCCAGCAGTATTTCAGGGCGGGAAGAGACCCAGTACTTC
CASSISGREETQYF
>TRBD2|TRBJ2-3|many|TRBV28
TGTGCCAGCAGTTTAATTAGCGGGAGCCTCACAGATACGCAGTATTTT
CASSLISGSLTDTQYF
>TRBD2|TRBJ2-3|many|TRBV7-9
TGTGCCAGCAGCTTCGCGGGAGGGGGGGATACGCAGTATTTT
CASSFAGGGDTQYF
>TRBD2|TRBJ2-1|many|TRBV12-5
TGTGCTAGTGGTTTGGTAGGGAACGGGAGGGGGAATGAGCAGTTCTTC
CASGLVGNGRGNEQFF
>-|TRBJ2-1|many|TRBV30
TGTGCCTGGAGTAGAGGGACTTTTTTCAATGAGCAGTTCTTC
CAWSRGTFFNEQFF
>-|TRBJ1-4|-|TRBV6-1
TGTGCCAGTAGGTTCGGGGGGCCTAATGAAAAACTGTTTTTT
CASRFGGPNEKLFF
>-|TRBJ2-1|-|TRBV30
TGTGCCTGGAGTCTGCGGGGTTGGAATGAGCAGTTCTTC
CAWSLRGWNEQFF
>-|TRBJ1-4|-|TRBV11-2
TGTGCCAGCAGCTTAGTAAGCGGTGAAAAACTGTTTTTT
CASSLVSGEKLFF
>-|TRBJ1-5|-|TRBV28
TGTGCCAGCAGTTTTTCGCCGGGGCGTCGGGGCAATCAGCCCCAGCATTTT
CASSFSPGRRGNQPQHF
>TRBD1|TRBJ1-6|-|TRBV6-1
TGTGCCAGCAGAGCCGGGACAGGGGTTTCACCCCTCCACTTT
CASRAGTGVSPLHF
>-|TRBJ2-7|-|TRBV7-2
TGTGCCAGCAGCCCGTATGCCTACGAGCAGTACTTC
CASSPYAYEQYF
>-|TRBJ2-1|many|TRBV28
TGTGCCAGCGGTTCAGCATATGAGCAGTTCTTC
CASGSAYEQFF
>-|TRBJ1-3|many|TRBV12-3/TRBV12-4
TGTGCCAGCAGTTTAATGAGGCGCTCTGGAAACACCATATATTTT
CASSLMRRSGNTIYF
>-|TRBJ2-7|many|TRBV11-2
TGTGCCAGCAGCTTAGTCGAGCAGTACTTC
CASSLVEQYF
>-|TRBJ1-3|few|TRBV7-3
TGTGCCAGCAGCTTAACACAGGGATCTGGAAACACCATATATTTT
CASSLTQGSGNTIYF
>-|TRBJ1-1|few|TRBV7-2
TGTGCCAGCAGCTCCCCGGGCGCTGGTGAAGCTTTCTTT
CASSSPGAGEAFF
>-|TRBJ1-5|many|TRBV27
TGTGCCAGCAGTAAACAGGACAATCAGCCCCAGCATTTT
CASSKQDNQPQHF
>-|TRBJ1-2|-|TRBV6-2/TRBV6-3
TGTGCCAGCAGTTACTCGAGGTCCTCTCCGGCAACCTATGGCTACACCTTC
CASSYSRSSPATYGYTF
>TRBD1|TRBJ1-2|-|TRBV28
TGTGCCAGCAAAGACAGGGGGCGTAACCATGGCTACACCTTC
CASKDRGRNHGYTF
>TRBD2|TRBJ2-7|-|TRBV28
TGTGCCAGTCTACTCGGGGGGAGTGGTTACGAGCAGTACTTC
CASLLGGSGYEQYF
>TRBD1|TRBJ1-6|many|TRBV7-3
TGTGCCAGCAGCTTACAGGGGGCTAGCTCACCCCTCCACTTT
CASSLQGASSPLHF
>-|TRBJ2-3|-|TRBV27
TGTGCCAGCAGTTCCCCCGGGAAATCTAGCACAGATACGCAGTATTTT
CASSSPGKSSTDTQYF
>-|TRBJ2-6|-|TRBV13
TGTGCCAGCAGCTTTGCGCGTGCTGGGGCCAACGTCCTGACTTTC
CASSFARAGANVLTF
>-|TRBJ1-2|many|TRBV27
TGTGCCAGCAGCTCGAATGCCGGGACGGTGTATGGCTACACCTTC
CASSSNAGTVYGYTF
>-|TRBJ1-2|many|TRBV24-1
TGTGCCACCAGTGTACCAAACTATGGCTACACCTTC
CATSVPNYGYTF
>-|TRBJ2-7|-|TRBV14
TGTGCCAGCAGCCAACAATACGAGCAGTACTTC
CASSQQYEQYF
>TRBD1|TRBJ2-1|-|TRBV12-3/TRBV12-4
TGTGCCAGCAGTCCAGCCTCAAGGGTACGGACAGGGGTGAACTACAATGAGCAGTTCTTC
CASSPASRVRTGVNYNEQFF
>TRBD1|TRBJ2-1|-|TRBV5-1
TGCGCCAGCAGCCTTGACAGGGACAGACTCAATGAGCAGTTCTTC
CASSLDRDRLNEQFF
>-|TRBJ2-1|many|TRBV14
TGTGCCAGCAGCCAAGATATCAGCTACAATGAGCAGTTCTTC
CASSQDISYNEQFF
>-|TRBJ1-6|few|TRBV5-1
TGCGCCAGCAGCCTTGACACAGGGAATTCACCCCTCCACTTT
CASSLDTGNSPLHF
>TRBD2|TRBJ2-3|few|TRBV11-2
TGTGCCAGCAGCTTCCGGGCTAGCGGGATAACAGATACGCAGTATTTT
CASSFRASGITDTQYF
>-|TRBJ1-4|many|TRBV5-6
TGTGCCAGCAGTTTCGGACACGGCAGGGAAAAACTGTTTTTT
CASSFGHGREKLFF
>TRBD1|TRBJ2-3|-|TRBV6-1
TGTGCCAGCAGCGACAGGGGCGCGGGCGCAGATACGCAGTATTTT
CASSDRGAGADTQYF
>-|TRBJ2-7|many|TRBV20-1
TGCAGTGCCACAGAAGGAGCCTACGAGCAGTACTTC
CSATEGAYEQYF
>-|TRBJ1-6|many|TRBV27
TGTGCCAGCAGTGTCGGGCTACCCCACGGTTCACCCCTCCACTTT
CASSVGLPHGSPLHF
>-|TRBJ1-5|many|TRBV3-1
TGTGCCAGCAGCCAAGAGGGTCGGCCCCAGCATTTT
CASSQEGRPQHF
>-|TRBJ2-7|once|TRBV20-1
TGCAGTGCTAGACGAGACTACGAGCAGTACTTC
CSARRDYEQYF
>TRBD2|TRBJ2-1|many|TRBV7-2
TGTGCCAGCTGTTCTGTGGGAGGGTTTTCTACGGATGAGCAGTTCTTC
CASCSVGGFSTDEQFF